Following are 21 T cell receptor beta chains from one sample sequenced in a study of TIL therapy for anti-PD-1-resistant metastatic lung cancer. Time point of the sample: pre-treatment sample, taken before nivolumab and TIL therapy. This was the immunoSEQ v3 assay. Repertoires were generated with immunoSEQ multiplex PCR, while TCRdb's copy carries only in-frame clones and drops some. The sample gives around 15,000 clones, 74% of which show up once; 36% is in the top ten. The source material was blood, sampled at baseline. These receptors all come from a person between 25 and 80 years old with non-small cell lung cancer.

This clone was observed a few times. The chain carries TRBV7-2 and TRBJ2-1, with TRBD1 matching over 7 bases. The V gene end was trimmed by 1 base and the J gene end by 7 bases; junction bases not matched to a gene: 4. Looked up from germline, CDR1 is SGHTA and CDR2 is FQGNSA. The CDR3 runs to 14 residues. CDR3 residues: CASSLDNRGNEQFF. The CDR3, as DNA: TGTGCCAGCAGCTTAGATAACAGGGGAAATGAGCAGTTCTTC.

This chain joins TRBV9 and TRBJ1-1; no firm D call. CDR3 size: 14 residues. CDR1 SGDLS and CDR2 YYNGEE come from the germline V gene. The V and J ends lost 1 base and 2 bases respectively, with 9 bases between them. DNA for the CDR3: TGTGCCAGCAGCGTAACAGACGCAAACACTGAAGCTTTCTTT. The encoded protein is CASSVTDANTEAFF.

The genes are TRBV7-9 and TRBJ2-7; TRBD2 aligns across 7 bases. The V gene end was trimmed by 2 bases and the J gene end by 7 bases; junction bases not matched to a gene: 11. The CDR3 extends over 15 amino acids. The germline gives CDR1 SEHNR, CDR2 FQNEAQ (reference sequence). CDR3 nucleotides: TGTGCCAGCAGCTTACGGGGGGACCCACCTTTGGAGCAGTACTTC. It codes for CASSLRGDPPLEQYF.

On this clone itself: At one end the junction does not follow the germline gene, possibly because of a read error. The chain is built from TRBV7-7 and TRBJ2-5; D perhaps matches TRBD1 (6 bases). Germline CDR1 reads SSHAT; CDR2 reads FNYEAQ (reference sequence). The CDR3 runs to 13 residues. The CDR3 region is CASSFAGEETQYF. CDR3 in DNA: TGTGCTAGCAGCTTCGCAGGGGAAGAGACCCAGTACTTC. The full variable domain, completed using reference TRBV7-7 and TRBJ2-5, is GAGVSQSPRYKVTKRGQDVTLRCDPISSHATLYWYQQALGQGPEFLTYFNYEAQPDKSGLPSDRFSAERPEGSISTLTIQRTEQRDSAMYRCASSFAGEETQYFGPGTRLLVL.

The CDR3 DNA reads TGTGCCAGCAGTGGCTTAGGGGATATCCACGAGCAGTACTTC. Residues: CASSGLGDIHEQYF. The chain has TRBV6-5 and TRBJ2-7; a possible D gene is TRBD1 (5 bases). V lost 5 bases and J lost 5, with 16 bases in between. The germline CDR1 and CDR2 sequences are MNHEY and SVGAGI. This CDR3 has 14 amino acids.

This clone was seen a handful of times. This sequence joins TRBV6-6 and TRBJ2-1, with a weak D call TRBD1 (5 bases). The CDR3 has 15 amino acids. V was clipped by 2 bases and J by 8 bases, with 16 bases between them. CDR1 is MNHNY, CDR2 SVGAGI, per germline (reference sequence). The CDR3: CASSYVAGNGYEQFF. Here the CDR3 DNA reads TGTGCCAGCAGTTACGTCGCAGGGAACGGGTATGAGCAGTTCTTC.

The CDR3 loop is CANRAEWGETQYF. The CDR3 coding sequence is TGTGCCAACCGGGCCGAGTGGGGAGAGACCCAGTACTTC. The chain recombines TRBV10-3 with TRBJ2-5, with D unresolved. Germline CDR1 and CDR2: ENHRY and SYGVKD. CDR3 length equals 13 residues. The germline V and J ends were trimmed by 10 bases and 4 bases, with 16 bases remaining between them.

The chain combines TRBV27 with TRBJ2-3; D not certain. Trimming shortened V by 8 bases and J by 0 bases, and 6 bases separated the two germline ends. The CDR3 extends over 12 amino acids. Germline assignment: CDR1 MNHEY and CDR2 SMNVEV (reference sequence). CDR3 sequence: CASASSTDTQYF. CDR3 bases: TGTGCCAGCGCTTCTAGCACAGATACGCAGTATTTT.

This clone appeared a single time. J is TRBJ2-7 and V is TRBV13; D might be TRBD1 (6 bases). The CDR3 is 13 amino acids. Trimming shortened V by 5 bases and J by 3 bases, and 11 bases separated the two germline ends. Per germline, CDR1 PRHDT and CDR2 FYEKMQ (reference sequence). CDR3 nucleotides: TGTGCCAGCAGCAGTGACAGGATCTACGAGCAGTACTTC. It yields the protein CASSSDRIYEQYF.

This chain links TRBV19 with TRBJ2-2; 9 nucleotides align to TRBD1. V shed 3 bases and J 4 bases; nucleotides not matched to a gene: 3. The length of the CDR3 is 15 residues. CDR1 LNHDA and CDR2 SQIVND come from the germline V gene (reference sequence). The CDR3 nucleotides are TGTGCCAGTAGTATTGGGACAGGGAGCACCGGGGAGCTGTTTTTT. Translating gives CASSIGTGSTGELFF.

J is TRBJ2-7 and V is TRBV6-5; 7 bases align to TRBD1. Germline CDR1 and CDR2: MNHEY and SVGAGI. V shed 6 bases and J 3 bases; nucleotides not matched to a gene: 2. CDR3 length: 12 residues. The CDR3 nucleotides read TGTGCCAGCAGGACAGGGATCTACGAGCAGTACTTC. Translation: CASRTGIYEQYF.

This clone was observed a single time. The rearrangement joins TRBV14 to TRBJ2-5; TRBD2 aligns across 11 bases. CDR1 is SGHDN and CDR2 is FVKESK in the germline V gene. Trimming at V came to 2 bases and at J to 1 base, leaving 9 bases not matched to a gene. The CDR3 is 18 amino acids. The CDR3 spells CASSQPLLAGGVQETQYF. As DNA, the CDR3 is TGTGCCAGCAGCCAACCCCTTCTAGCGGGGGGCGTCCAAGAGACCCAGTACTTC.

The chain recombines TRBV6-1 with TRBJ2-2; D gene uncertain. V lost 2 bases, J lost 6 bases, and 10 bases lay in between. Germline V gene lookup returns CDR1 MNHNS and CDR2 SASEGT. This CDR3 is 14 amino acids long. Here the CDR3 DNA reads TGTGCCAGCAGTGAACCCATTAGGCCCGGGGAGCTGTTTTTT. Protein product: CASSEPIRPGELFF.

CDR3 protein: CASSSTSGPAGAGELFF. CDR3 sequence (DNA): TGTGCCAGCAGCTCGACTAGCGGGCCGGCCGGGGCCGGGGAGCTGTTTTTT. The chain recombines TRBV7-2 with TRBJ2-2; 10 bases map to TRBD2. CDR1 SGHTA and CDR2 FQGNSA come from the germline V gene. This CDR3 is 17 amino acids long. V was pared by 4 bases and J by 6 bases, with 11 bases of the junction left unmatched.

This clone was seen a few times. The V and J genes are TRBV5-1 and TRBJ1-1, with D possibly TRBD1 on 6 matching bases. Between the trimmed V and J ends, which lost 1 base and 10 bases, there was a span of 14 bases. This CDR3 is 13 amino acids long. Germline values: CDR1 SGHRS, CDR2 YFSETQ. DNA of the CDR3: TGCGCCAGCAGCTTGAGTGTCGGCAGGGGAGCTTTCTTT. Its translation: CASSLSVGRGAFF.

Worth noting for this clone: One end of the junction does not line up with germline, which may come from a read error. This rearrangement joins TRBV28 to TRBJ1-1; 10 bases line up with TRBD1. The CDR3 has 15 residues. Germline CDR1 MDHEN, CDR2 SYDVKM. CDR3 region: CASSSPTGTGEWRLF. The CDR3, as DNA: TGTGCCAGCAGTTCACCTACCGGGACAGGGGAATGGAGGCTCTTT. Together with reference TRBV28 and TRBJ1-1, the CDR3 gives the full variable domain: DVKVTQSSRYLVKRTGEKVFLECVQDMDHENMFWYRQDPGLGLRLIYFSYDVKMKEKGDIPEGYSVSREKKERFSLILESASTNQTSMYLCASSSPTGTGEWRLFGQGTRLTVV.

The V and J genes are TRBV9 and TRBJ2-1, with 8 nucleotides matching TRBD2. V was clipped by 2 bases and J by 4 bases; unmatched bases: 17. Germline CDR1 SGDLS, CDR2 YYNGEE. The CDR3 has 19 residues. CDR3 in amino acids: CASSVRGSWAGGRYNEQFF. CDR3 coding DNA: TGTGCCAGCAGCGTCAGGGGCTCGTGGGCGGGGGGCCGTTACAATGAGCAGTTCTTC.

V and J are TRBV11-2 and TRBJ1-4; 8 bases map to TRBD1. J was trimmed by 6 bases and V by 5 bases; bases with no gene match: 11. The CDR3 is 16 residues long. Per the germline V gene, CDR1 is SGHAT and CDR2 is FQNNGV. Here the CDR3 reads CASSPETTGADEKLFF. For the CDR3, the DNA is TGTGCCAGCAGCCCGGAGACGACAGGGGCGGATGAAAAACTGTTTTTT.

The V gene is TRBV6-1, the J gene TRBJ1-3; TRBD1 is a possible D gene (6 bases). This CDR3 is 14 amino acids long. Trimming took off 11 bases at V and 0 bases at J, with 14 bases between the two ends. Germline CDR1 MNHNS, CDR2 SASEGT. CDR3 amino acids: CASRTADSGNTIYF. The DNA for the CDR3 is TGTGCCTCCCGGACAGCTGACTCTGGAAACACCATATATTTT.

The genes are TRBV27 and TRBJ2-2; 8 nucleotides agree with TRBD1. After removal of 5 bases from V and 0 bases from J, the junction contained 5 bases not matched to a gene. The germline gives CDR1 MNHEY, CDR2 SMNVEV (reference sequence). The CDR3 covers 16 residues. The CDR3 reads CASSRTGSANTGELFF. CDR3 DNA: TGTGCCAGCAGTAGGACAGGGTCCGCGAACACCGGGGAGCTGTTTTTT.

The CDR3 sequence is CASSLSPVPDTQYF. In DNA form, the CDR3 reads TGTGCCAGCAGCTTAAGTCCCGTCCCAGATACGCAGTATTTT. The gene calls are TRBV7-6 and TRBJ2-3; D remains ambiguous. Looked up from germline, CDR1 is SGHVS and CDR2 is FNYEAQ. CDR3 length: 14 amino acids. Trimming removed 2 bases from V and 4 bases from J, with 10 bases in between.